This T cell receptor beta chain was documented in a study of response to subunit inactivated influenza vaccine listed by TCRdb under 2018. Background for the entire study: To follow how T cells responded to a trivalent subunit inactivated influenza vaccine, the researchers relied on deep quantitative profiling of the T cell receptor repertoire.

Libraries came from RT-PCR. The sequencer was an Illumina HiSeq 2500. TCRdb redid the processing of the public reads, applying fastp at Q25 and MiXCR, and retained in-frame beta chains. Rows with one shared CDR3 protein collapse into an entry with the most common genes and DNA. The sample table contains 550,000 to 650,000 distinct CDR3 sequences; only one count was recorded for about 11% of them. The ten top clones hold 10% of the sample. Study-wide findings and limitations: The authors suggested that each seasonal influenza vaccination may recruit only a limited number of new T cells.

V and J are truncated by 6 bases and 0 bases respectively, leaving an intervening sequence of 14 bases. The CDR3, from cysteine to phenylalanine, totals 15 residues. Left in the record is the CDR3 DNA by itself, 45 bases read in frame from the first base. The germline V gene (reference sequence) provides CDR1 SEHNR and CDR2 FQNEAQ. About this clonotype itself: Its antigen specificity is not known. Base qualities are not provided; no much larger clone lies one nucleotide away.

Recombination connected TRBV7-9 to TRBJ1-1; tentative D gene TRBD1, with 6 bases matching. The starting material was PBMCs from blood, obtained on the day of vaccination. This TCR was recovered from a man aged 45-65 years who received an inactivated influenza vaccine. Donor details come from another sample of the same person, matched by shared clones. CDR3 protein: CASRSGTNMNTEAFF. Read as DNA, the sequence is TGTGCCAGCAGGTCCGGGACAAACATGAACACTGAAGCTTTCTTT.